One sample yielded the 24 T cell receptor beta chains listed below, sequenced in a study of blood T cell repertoires in COVID-19. TCRdb's copy holds only in-frame clones and misses some; the assay was immunoSEQ multiplex PCR. The top ten hold under 6% of the sample, which has around 58,000 clones, approximately 87% seen once. The sequencing input was peripheral blood. The receptors shown here come from a human donor in a cohort sampled during active COVID-19.

V is TRBV6-1 and J is TRBJ1-2; D is unclear. CDR3 size: 15 residues. CDR1 and CDR2 (germline): MNHNS, SASEGT. The germline V and J ends were trimmed by 0 bases and 4 bases, with 12 bases remaining between them. CDR3 in amino acids: CASSEAPGLPYGYTF. Here the CDR3 DNA reads TGTGCCAGCAGTGAAGCGCCTGGGCTACCCTATGGCTACACCTTC.

This rearrangement joins TRBV6-5 to TRBJ2-3; the match to TRBD2 covers 12 bases. Germline CDR1 reads MNHEY; CDR2 reads SVGAGI. The CDR3 contains 14 residues. After removal of 7 bases from V and 7 bases from J, the junction contained 6 bases not matched to a gene. The CDR3 region has the DNA TGTGCCAGCAAGCTAGCGGGGGGGACGAATACGCAGTATTTT. Its protein is CASKLAGGTNTQYF.

The V gene is TRBV6-1, the J gene TRBJ1-2, with 7 positions matching TRBD1. From germline, CDR1 is MNHNS and CDR2 SASEGT. J was trimmed by 0 bases and V by 4 bases; bases with no gene match: 11. This CDR3 comprises 17 residues. The CDR3 DNA sequence: TGTGCCAGCAGTGCAGCGGACAGGCTAAGACCTAACTATGGCTACACCTTC. Its translation is CASSAADRLRPNYGYTF.

The rearrangement joins TRBV24-1 to TRBJ2-3; 7 positions agree with TRBD1. Germline loops: CDR1 KGHDR, CDR2 SFDVKD. The ends lost 4 bases at V and 1 base at J; junction bases unmatched: 7. The CDR3 loop spans 16 amino acids. CDR3 in amino acids: CATSEGRQGRTDTQYF. The DNA for the CDR3 is TGTGCCACCAGTGAGGGGAGACAGGGCCGCACAGATACGCAGTATTTT.

The V gene is TRBV19, the J gene TRBJ2-7; tentative D call: TRBD2 (6 bases). Trimming removed 2 bases from V and 5 bases from J, with 13 bases in between. This CDR3 region has 14 residues. Germline CDR1 and CDR2: LNHDA and SQIVND (reference sequence). CDR3 protein: CASSIIGGTHEQYF. CDR3 bases: TGTGCCAGTAGTATAATTGGAGGGACGCACGAGCAGTACTTC.

The J gene is TRBJ2-1, the V gene TRBV7-2, with D tentatively TRBD2 (5 bases). With 6 bases removed from V and 10 bases from J, the gap between germline ends came to 22 bases. This CDR3 has 15 residues. Looked up from germline, CDR1 is SGHTA and CDR2 is FQGNSA. The chain's CDR3 is CASSPSGVRQAEQFF. Here the CDR3 DNA reads TGTGCCAGCAGTCCCTCCGGGGTTAGGCAAGCCGAGCAGTTCTTC.

The chain employs TRBV19 and TRBJ2-7; D perhaps matches TRBD1 (6 bases). The CDR3 is 14 amino acids. The V end was cut by 5 bases, the J end by 6 bases, with 17 bases between. Germline CDR1 reads LNHDA; CDR2 reads SQIVND (reference sequence). In DNA form, the CDR3 reads TGTGCCAGTAGTGGCAGGAACAGGGTCGGCGAGCAGTACTTC. It is translated as CASSGRNRVGEQYF.

In its sample, this clone was seen a few times. The chain links TRBV19 to TRBJ2-1; no clear D gene. The CDR3 covers 14 residues. The germline V gene encodes CDR1 LNHDA and CDR2 SQIVND (reference sequence). Trimming pared 5 bases from V and 0 bases from J, leaving 8 bases between. In DNA form, the CDR3 reads TGTGCCAGTAGTTTCCCGAGCTCCTACAATGAGCAGTTCTTC. Its translation: CASSFPSSYNEQFF.

V gene TRBV15 combines with J gene TRBJ1-1; 11 bases agree with TRBD1. Trimming cost V 1 base and J 5 bases; bases outside gene matches: 3. This CDR3 is 15 amino acids long. Germline assignment: CDR1 LNHNV and CDR2 YYDKDF (reference sequence). The CDR3 bases are TGTGCCACCAGCAGAGTGGGGACAGGGGGGACTGAAGCTTTCTTT. This encodes CATSRVGTGGTEAFF.

The chain couples TRBV5-1 to TRBJ1-1, with 7 bases lining up with TRBD1. Germline V CDR1 and CDR2: SGHRS, YFSETQ. This CDR3 has 14 residues. V gave up 4 bases and J gave up 1 base; unmatched junction bases: 4. CDR3 residues: CASSPGQTNTEAFF. The CDR3 DNA is TGCGCCAGCAGCCCGGGACAGACGAACACTGAAGCTTTCTTT.

CDR3 nucleotide sequence: TGTGCCACCAGAGCGGGACAGGGGACATCGACTGAAGCTTTCTTT. It encodes CATRAGQGTSTEAFF. The rearrangement links TRBV15 to TRBJ1-1, with TRBD1 identical over 10 bases. The CDR3 runs to 15 residues. The trim removed 6 bases at V and 5 bases at J, leaving 9 bases unmatched. The germline V gene encodes CDR1 LNHNV and CDR2 YYDKDF (reference sequence). Complete variable domain (other parts from reference TRBV15 and TRBJ1-1): DAMVIQNPRYQVTQFGKPVTLSCSQTLNHNVMYWYQQKSSQAPKLLFHYYDKDFNNEADTPDNFQSRRPNTSFCFLDIRSPGLGDTAMYLCATRAGQGTSTEAFFGQGTRLTVV.

In its sample, this clone was seen a few times. The V call is TRBV28, the J call TRBJ1-2; no definite D call. The CDR3 spans 13 residues. Germline assignment: CDR1 MDHEN and CDR2 SYDVKM. V gave up 3 bases and J gave up 8 bases, with 13 bases separating them. The CDR3 DNA sequence: TGTGCCAGCAGTTTTGGCCGGGGTATAGGCTACACCTTC. This codes for CASSFGRGIGYTF.

The chain couples TRBV2 to TRBJ1-2, with TRBD1 matching over 7 bases. Germline V gene lookup returns CDR1 SNHLY and CDR2 FYNNEI. The ends lost 5 bases at V and 5 bases at J; junction bases unmatched: 5. The CDR3 is 13 residues long. This chain's CDR3 is CASSHRDRYGYTF. As DNA, the CDR3 is TGTGCCAGCAGTCACCGGGACAGATATGGCTACACCTTC.

The sample holds a few counts of this clone. The V gene is TRBV14, the J gene TRBJ1-6, with D possibly being TRBD1 (5 bases). Trimming stripped 5 bases from V and 6 bases from J, with 8 bases between. This CDR3 has 13 residues. Germline V gene data show CDR1 as SGHDN and CDR2 as FVKESK. CDR3 region: CASSEQANSPLHF. The CDR3 DNA reads as TGTGCCAGCAGCGAACAGGCTAATTCACCCCTCCACTTT.

This clone occurred once. The chain has TRBV19 and TRBJ2-7; no clear D. This CDR3 is built from 14 residues. Trimming removed 0 bases from V and 3 bases from J, with 9 bases in between. Germline V gene data show CDR1 as LNHDA and CDR2 as SQIVND (reference sequence). The CDR3 here is CASSIDGRYYEQYF. For the CDR3, the DNA is TGTGCCAGTAGTATAGATGGCAGATACTACGAGCAGTACTTC. Full variable domain (outside the CDR3, taken from reference TRBV19 and TRBJ2-7): DGGITQSPKYLFRKEGQNVTLSCEQNLNHDAMYWYRQDPGQGLRLIYYSQIVNDFQKGDIAEGYSVSREKKESFPLTVTSAQKNPTAFYLCASSIDGRYYEQYFGPGTRLTVT.

J is TRBJ2-2 and V is TRBV2, with D perhaps matching TRBD2 (6 bases). This CDR3 spans 10 amino acids. Trimming left V 10 bases short and J 8 bases short, with 8 bases between. Looked up from germline, CDR1 is SNHLY and CDR2 is FYNNEI. CDR3 residues: CATGGGELFF. CDR3 in DNA: TGTGCCACAGGAGGGGGGGAGCTGTTTTTT.

Here the CDR3 reads CASSLTLDSLSYEQYF. The CDR3 nucleotides are TGTGCCAGCAGCCTTACTCTTGACAGCCTCTCCTACGAGCAGTACTTC. V usage is TRBV6-6 and J usage is TRBJ2-7; D perhaps matches TRBD1 (5 bases). Trimming shortened V by 6 bases and J by 0 bases, and 18 bases separated the two germline ends. The CDR3 consists of 16 residues. The V gene's germline CDR1 is MNHNY and CDR2 SVGAGI (reference sequence).

V and J are TRBV6-6 and TRBJ1-2; D gene uncertain. The CDR3 totals 12 residues. The germline CDR1 and CDR2 sequences are MNHNY and SVGAGI (reference sequence). Deletions cut 2 bases from V and 7 bases from J, with 8 bases between. In nucleotides, the CDR3 is TGTGCCAGCAGTTACCCATCTACTGGCTACACCTTC. It specifies CASSYPSTGYTF.

The chain joins TRBV28 to TRBJ2-7; D is unclear. Germline V CDR1 and CDR2: MDHEN, SYDVKM. CDR3 size: 14 residues. The V gene lost 2 bases and the J gene lost 0 bases, with 8 bases spanning the gap. CDR3: CASSLPPYSYEQYF. The CDR3 DNA reads TGTGCCAGCAGTTTACCCCCCTACTCCTACGAGCAGTACTTC.

The V and J genes are TRBV7-2 and TRBJ2-7; TRBD1 aligns across 8 bases. Germline V lookup: CDR1 SGHTA, CDR2 FQGNSA. V dropped 6 bases and J dropped 3; count of bases not matched to a gene: 7. The CDR3 is 14 amino acids. The CDR3 DNA is TGTGCCAGCAGGCCGGGACAGGCTTACTACGAGCAGTACTTC. Translation: CASRPGQAYYEQYF.

The rearrangement links TRBV10-3 to TRBJ1-1; TRBD1 is a possible D gene (6 bases). CDR3 length equals 15 residues. Germline loops: CDR1 ENHRY, CDR2 SYGVKD. Trimming cost V 4 bases and J 2 bases, with 14 bases left between them. CDR3 nucleotides: TGTGCCATCAGTGGAGGGGGGGCCGCAAACACTGAAGCTTTCTTT. The encoded protein is CAISGGGAANTEAFF.

The V gene is TRBV5-1, the J gene TRBJ2-5, with a possible D match to TRBD2 (6 bases). Per germline, CDR1 SGHRS and CDR2 YFSETQ. The ends were cut back, 4 bases at V and 1 base at J, with 14 bases in the middle. The CDR3 has 15 residues. CDR3 in DNA: TGCGCCAGCAGCGTATCGGGAGACCTCCAAGAGACCCAGTACTTC. Amino acid sequence: CASSVSGDLQETQYF.

The genes are TRBV12-3 or TRBV12-4 and TRBJ2-7; D is unresolved. V shed 5 bases and J shed 6 bases, with 8 bases lying between them. The CDR3 has 11 residues. The CDR3 nucleotides read TGTGCCAGCAGTGGGCTATTCGAGCAGTACTTC. Protein product: CASSGLFEQYF.

A single count supports this clone. V gene TRBV4-1 combines with J gene TRBJ2-3; D is undetermined. Trimming took 0 bases from V and 4 from J, leaving 14 bases between them. This CDR3 has 16 amino acids. Germline V gene sequence: CDR1 MGHRA, CDR2 YSYEKL. DNA for the CDR3: TGCGCCAGCAGCCAAGATCCCGGCCCCCGGGCAGATACGCAGTATTTT. Its translation: CASSQDPGPRADTQYF.